Listed below are T cell receptor beta chains from one sample, sequenced in a study of blood T cell repertoires in COVID-19. The protocol was immunoSEQ multiplex PCR, while the TCRdb copy is restricted to in-frame clones and leaves out a portion. The table records about 210,000 clones, about 92% of them present only once. The specimen sequenced was peripheral blood. These receptors all stem from a man aged 25-45 years with acute or convalescent COVID-19. CDR3s include the opening cysteine and the closing phenylalanine or tryptophan. A D gene is named only where the DNA matches it firmly. Part of the rows lack a size; the others show once, few, many or a class for expanded clones.

d_call,j_call,clone_size,v_call,cdr3_nt,cdr3_aa
.,TRBJ1-4,.,TRBV27,TGTGCCAGCAGCCCAACAGGGACAACTAATGAAAAACTGTTTTTT,CASSPTGTTNEKLFF
.,TRBJ2-7,.,TRBV5-1,TGCGCCAGCAGACTAGGATCGTACAGCTCCTACGAGCAGTACTTC,CASRLGSYSSYEQYF
.,TRBJ1-2,.,TRBV7-9,TGTGCTAAAATGTCAGCCTATCCCGGAGGGGGCTACACCTTC,CAKMSAYPGGGYTF
.,TRBJ2-7,.,TRBV27,TGTGCCAGCAGTTCCAGTGGGCCCCCCTACGAGCAGTACTTC,CASSSSGPPYEQYF
TRBD1,TRBJ2-2,.,TRBV30,TGTGCCTGGAAATTCAGGGGGAGTAGCGGGGAGCTGTTTTTT,CAWKFRGSSGELFF
TRBD1,TRBJ1-2,.,TRBV19,TGTGCCAGTAGTTACGGGACAGCCATCTATGGCTACACCTTC,CASSYGTAIYGYTF
.,TRBJ2-5,.,TRBV11-2,TGTGCCAGCAGCTTCAGTCGCCAAAACCAAGAGACCCAGTACTTC,CASSFSRQNQETQYF
.,TRBJ1-1,.,TRBV4-1,TGCGCCAGCAGCCTTGCCCCGGGGGGGTTGGAGGCTTTCTTT,CASSLAPGGLEAFF
TRBD1,TRBJ1-6,.,TRBV18,TGTGCCAGCTCACTGGGACAGGGCCTTTATAATTCACCCCTCCACTTT,CASSLGQGLYNSPLHF
.,TRBJ1-1,.,TRBV12-3/TRBV12-4,TGTGCCAGCAGTCTACAGGAACACACTGAAGCTTTCTTT,CASSLQEHTEAFF
.,TRBJ2-1,.,TRBV6-5,TGTGCCAGCAGTAACGGAGGGGTTTACAATGAGCAGTTCTTC,CASSNGGVYNEQFF
TRBD2,TRBJ2-1,many,TRBV6-2/TRBV6-3,TGTGCCAGCAGTCAGGGGACTAGCGAAGTTAATGAGCAGTTCTTC,CASSQGTSEVNEQFF
TRBD1,TRBJ1-5,.,TRBV28,TGTGCCAGCGGGGACAGGGCTTATCAGCCCCAGCATTTT,CASGDRAYQPQHF
.,TRBJ1-1,once,TRBV5-1,TGCGCCAGCAGCGCCCAGGAAATAGACATGAACACTGAAGCTTTCTTT,CASSAQEIDMNTEAFF
TRBD2,TRBJ2-2,.,TRBV19,TGTGCCAGTCGTTATAGCGGGACTTACACCGGGGAGCTGTTTTTT,CASRYSGTYTGELFF
.,TRBJ2-3,.,TRBV6-5,TGTGCCAGCAGCGTTACTAGCACAGATACGCAGTATTTT,CASSVTSTDTQYF
.,TRBJ1-1,.,TRBV18,TGTGCCAGCTCACAGGGGGGGGACACTGAAGCTTTCTTT,CASSQGGDTEAFF
.,TRBJ2-2,.,TRBV9,TGTGCCAGCAGCGTAGTGGTTAGCGATAACACCGGGGAGCTGTTTTTT,CASSVVVSDNTGELFF
.,TRBJ1-2,once,TRBV28,TGTGCCATCCAGGGACAACACTATGGCTACACCTTC,CAIQGQHYGYTF
.,TRBJ2-7,.,TRBV6-6,TGTGCCAGCAGGGGGGGGCTCGAGCAGTACTTC,CASRGGLEQYF
.,TRBJ2-3,.,TRBV12-3/TRBV12-4,TGTCTAGGGAGTAAGGGGTATTTT,CLGSKGYF
TRBD1,TRBJ2-2,.,TRBV18,TGTGCCAGCTCACCCCGGGACAGCACCGGGGAGCTGTTTTTT,CASSPRDSTGELFF
TRBD2,TRBJ2-1,.,TRBV6-5,TGTGCCAGCAGAGCGACTAGCGGGACCTATGAGCAGTTCTTC,CASRATSGTYEQFF
.,TRBJ2-4,once,TRBV28,TGTGCCAGCAGTTTAGGGGCACCAAACATTCAGTACTTC,CASSLGAPNIQYF
.,TRBJ2-1,.,TRBV18,TGTGCCAGCTCGGCGGGACAGTACAATGAGCAGTTCTTC,CASSAGQYNEQFF
TRBD1,TRBJ1-3,.,TRBV19,TGTGCCAGTAGTTCCCCTGGACAGGCCAGCTCTGGAAACACCATATATTTT,CASSSPGQASSGNTIYF
.,TRBJ2-2,.,TRBV10-3,TGTGCCATCAGTGAGAGGGGGCTAGCGGGGAACACCGGGGAGCTGTTTTTT,CAISERGLAGNTGELFF
.,TRBJ1-1,.,TRBV18,TGTGCCAGCTCACCACCGAGCGTGAACACTGAAGCTTTCTTT,CASSPPSVNTEAFF
.,TRBJ2-4,.,TRBV18,TGTGCCAGCTCATTCAAACTAGGTCACATTCAGTACTTC,CASSFKLGHIQYF
.,TRBJ2-3,.,TRBV5-1,TGCGCCAGCAGCTTGTTGTCAGGGACAACAGATACGCAGTATTTT,CASSLLSGTTDTQYF
.,TRBJ1-4,.,TRBV7-9,TGTGCCAGCAGCTTAGCGGCTGAAAAACTGTTTTTT,CASSLAAEKLFF
.,TRBJ1-5,.,TRBV27,TGTGCCAGCAGTCCCGACGGGAGGGTGAAACAGCCCCAGCATTTT,CASSPDGRVKQPQHF
.,TRBJ2-3,.,TRBV11-1,TGTGCCCGAAGTGATCTTAGGCTACGGGGTACGCAGTATTTT,CARSDLRLRGTQYF
.,TRBJ2-5,once,TRBV5-4,TGTGCCAGCAGCTTGGTTCTGAGGCAAGAGGCCCAGTACTTC,CASSLVLRQEAQYF
TRBD1,TRBJ1-5,.,TRBV4-2,TGTGCCAGCAGACTAGAGGACAGGGCGACCAATCAGCCCCAGCATTTT,CASRLEDRATNQPQHF
TRBD1,TRBJ1-1,.,TRBV5-1,TGCGCCAGCAGCTTTGGGACAGGAAACACTGAAGCTTTCTTT,CASSFGTGNTEAFF
.,TRBJ1-5,.,TRBV19,TGTGCCAGTAGTACCCAGGCCAATCAGCCCCAGCATTTT,CASSTQANQPQHF
.,TRBJ2-7,.,TRBV19,TGTGCCAGTAGTTCCCTCTACGAGCAGTACTTC,CASSSLYEQYF
TRBD2,TRBJ2-2,.,TRBV29-1,TGCAGCGCCGCGGGACTAGCGGGAGGTCGTGAGGAGCTGTTTTTT,CSAAGLAGGREELFF
TRBD2,TRBJ2-5,.,TRBV18,TGTGCCAGCTCACCACCGGGTGAGCGGGGAGAGACCCAGTACTTC,CASSPPGERGETQYF
.,TRBJ2-2,.,TRBV18,TGTGCCAGCTCACCGAGGACAGCCTTCACCGGGGAGCTGTTTTTT,CASSPRTAFTGELFF